This T cell receptor beta chain was documented in a study of T cells after yellow fever vaccination (dated by TCRdb to about 2019). Describing the broader study: The SMART-Seq v4 Ultra Low Input RNA kit was used to prepare libraries from fractions with low cell numbers. Blood samples were taken at several timepoints before and after primary and secondary immunization, and bulk PBMC replicates and cell subsets were isolated. Bulk TCR alpha and beta repertoires were sequenced longitudinally to track T-cell clones before and after primary and booster YFV17D yellow fever vaccination. Two healthy male donors, one aged 18 to 30 and one aged 30 to 39 years, were included in the cohort.

Details on this clonotype: The target of this receptor is not known. No qualities accompany the bases; no much larger clone lies one base away.

Points the paper makes about the study in general: Because only two donors were included in the study, the extent to which the findings can be generalized is limited. After the booster, most clones that had expanded after primary vaccination were detected again (around 95% of CD4 and more than 80% of CD8), suggesting broad maintenance of memory. A small fraction of clonotypes showed up in both the CD4 and CD8 compartments, probably as a result of convergent recombination. FACS-sorted repertoires could contain abundant contaminating clonotypes from the bulk population, so computational filtering was required. The secondary T-cell response was found to be weaker but faster than the primary response, with a peak reached on day 5 rather than on day 15.

Sequences ENHRY (CDR1) and SYGVKD (CDR2) are obtained from the germline V gene. V lost 6 bases and J lost 0 bases; the stretch between them is 15 bases long. There are 16 amino acids in the CDR3, from cysteine to phenylalanine inclusive. This entry keeps only the CDR3 DNA: 48 bases, framed from base 1. Interpreted using the paper, the treatment or condition label stands for: live attenuated yellow fever vaccine strain. At each blood-draw timepoint, two biological replicates of bulk PBMCs were collected. PBMCs were isolated from peripheral blood using a standard Ficoll-Paque protocol. TriZol was used to extract RNA from bulk PBMCs, from CD4 and CD8 fractions, and from dextramer-positive and dextramer-negative fractions. Synthesis of TCR cDNA relied on 5'RACE template switching, a step that introduced a universal primer site along with unique molecular identifiers. cDNA synthesis was primed from both the TCR alpha and TCR beta constant segments. Library amplification involved two PCR steps, and the second step added sample barcodes and sequencing adapters. Sequencing of libraries was performed on Illumina HiSeq 2500 (2x100 bp) or NovaSeq (2x150 bp). The original methods were these. MIGEC was used to demultiplex reads and collapse the reads into UMI consensus sequences, and MiXCR was used for V(D)J alignment. Clonotypes responding to the vaccine were identified with edgeR on replicate PBMC samples, with the criteria of FDR below 0.01 and a log2 fold change above 5 up to day 15. Each bulk clonotype was labeled CD4 or CD8 based on which sequenced repertoire, CD4 or CD8, contained the clonotype at higher abundance. TCRdb handled the public reads itself, with Q25 trimming in fastp and clone calling in MiXCR, and kept productive beta chains. Each CDR3 protein appears once, grouped with its most common genes and DNA. These V and J calls are TCRdb output, not the study's own analysis. This sample holds under 600,000 distinct CDR3 sequences; 13% were observed only once. 11% to 15% of the sample is held by the ten biggest clonotypes.

This sequence was found in a young man who received the YFV17D yellow fever vaccine. Recombination linked TRBV10-3 to TRBJ2-1; TRBD2 might be the D gene, on 6 matching bases. The sample here was PBMCs, taken on the day of the yellow fever booster vaccination. The CDR3 here reads CAISEASARSYNEQFF. The DNA sequence is TGTGCCATCAGCGAGGCTAGCGCACGCTCCTACAATGAGCAGTTCTTC.